This entry is about one TCR beta chain. Its antigen is undetermined. The time point denotes: blood 2 weeks post-SBRT. Treatment: 15 Gy SBRT to primary tumor, nephrectomy 4 weeks later. Clear cell pathology was present in this patient's renal cell carcinoma. The method was immunoSEQ multiplex PCR; TCRdb's version includes in-frame clones alone and lacks a portion of them. Here the sample spans approximately 75,000 clones, 82% being singletons. The data were taken from a study of radiation and T cells in renal cell carcinoma. Germline CDR1 is PRHDT and CDR2 is FYEKMQ (reference sequence). With 0 bases removed from V and 1 base from J, the gap between germline ends came to 7 bases. The CDR3 extends over 14 amino acids. Overall study results and limits: Top tumor clonotypes rose in blood 2 weeks post-radiation, then contracted.

The source was blood, collected from a patient whose treatment included radiotherapy and nephrectomy. The chain links TRBV13 to TRBJ2-7; D not certain. This receptor was identified in a man aged 55 to 70 with renal cell carcinoma. The chain's CDR3 is CASSLGRRSYEQYF. The DNA of the CDR3 is TGTGCCAGCAGCTTAGGTCGTAGATCCTACGAGCAGTACTTC.